A single sample gave rise to the 28 T cell receptor beta chains below, sequenced in a study of T cell repertoires in cytomegalovirus infection. TCRdb processed the reads anew with MiXCR; each CDR3 protein has one entry. The top ten clones hold 18% of a sample with some 160,000 distinct CDR3 sequences, 17% of them seen once. Sequencing was done on a sample of CD8+ T cells from PBMCs. Every receptor here comes from a human donor in good health (CMV status not recorded). Some clones in this sample may be carry-over from other donors' samples.

The rearrangement links TRBV7-9 to TRBJ2-1; D might be TRBD1 (5 bases). CDR3 length: 15 amino acids. Germline CDR1 is SEHNR and CDR2 is FQNEAQ (reference sequence). Trimming shortened V by 5 bases and J by 5 bases, and 16 bases separated the two germline ends. DNA for the CDR3: TGTGCCAGCAGCCCAGGACATCACCCCAACAATGAGCAGTTCTTC. As protein: CASSPGHHPNNEQFF. Based on the CDR3 plus reference TRBV7-9 and TRBJ2-1, the full variable domain is DTGVSQNPRHKITKRGQNVTFRCDPISEHNRLYWYRQTLGQGPEFLTYFQNEAQLEKSRLLSDRFSAERPKGSFSTLEIQRTEQGDSAMYLCASSPGHHPNNEQFFGPGTRLTVL.

This clonotype was seen at least ten times. This chain connects TRBV7-2 to TRBJ2-6, with D tentatively TRBD1 (5 bases). This CDR3 region has 15 residues. Trimming cost V 3 bases and J 2 bases, with 8 bases left between them. Germline V lookup: CDR1 SGHTA, CDR2 FQGNSA. The CDR3 here is CASSFVRAGANVLTF. CDR3 coding DNA: TGTGCCAGCAGCTTTGTCAGGGCTGGGGCCAACGTCCTGACTTTC.

In nucleotides, the CDR3 is TGCAGTGCTAGAGGACTAGCGGAGTACGAGCAGTACTTC. Encoded protein: CSARGLAEYEQYF. This sequence joins TRBV20-1 and TRBJ2-7; TRBD2 aligns across 9 bases. V gave up 1 base and J gave up 4 bases; unmatched junction bases: 2. CDR1 is DFQATT, CDR2 SNEGSKA, per germline (reference sequence). The CDR3 length is 13 residues.

This clonotype was seen repeatedly, ten times or more. The rearrangement links TRBV6-6 to TRBJ2-7; D gene uncertain. Germline loops: CDR1 MNHNY, CDR2 SVGAGI (reference sequence). Trimming pared 0 bases from V and 7 bases from J, leaving 4 bases between. There are 11 residues in the CDR3. CDR3 nucleotide sequence: TGTGCCAGCAGTTACTCGGAGGAGCAGTACTTC. Translating it yields CASSYSEEQYF.

The CDR3 DNA reads TGTGCCACTGGGGCGGAGAGCTCCTACAATGAGCAGTTCTTC. Protein sequence: CATGAESSYNEQFF. V and J are TRBV7-9 and TRBJ2-1, with D tentatively TRBD1 (5 bases). V lost 10 bases, J lost 0 bases, and 13 bases lay in between. Germline CDR1 reads SEHNR; CDR2 reads FQNEAQ (reference sequence). The CDR3 runs to 14 residues.

This chain uses TRBV20-1 with TRBJ2-7, with 7 bases matching TRBD1. The CDR3 totals 13 residues. The germline V gene encodes CDR1 DFQATT and CDR2 SNEGSKA (reference sequence). The V gene end was trimmed by 2 bases and the J gene end by 1 base; junction bases not matched to a gene: 2. The CDR3 spells CSARLGQSYEQYF. CDR3 DNA: TGCAGTGCTAGACTGGGACAGTCCTACGAGCAGTACTTC.

The chain uses TRBV6-2 or TRBV6-3 and TRBJ1-1; D remains ambiguous. This CDR3 has 13 amino acids. CDR1 MNHEY and CDR2 SVGEGT come from the germline V gene. Trimming pared 4 bases from V and 0 bases from J, leaving 6 bases between. Here the CDR3 DNA reads TGTGCCAGCAGTTCGTCCATGAACACTGAAGCTTTCTTT. This encodes CASSSSMNTEAFF.

The chain combines TRBV6-2 or TRBV6-3 with TRBJ2-7; D unclear. This CDR3 contains 10 residues. Deletions cut 6 bases from V and 3 bases from J, with 3 bases between. Germline CDR1 and CDR2: MNHEY and SVGEGT. The CDR3 here is CASRNYEQYF. CDR3 coding DNA: TGTGCCAGCAGGAACTACGAGCAGTACTTC.

The V gene is TRBV11-2, the J gene TRBJ2-5; the match to TRBD1 covers 10 bases. Per germline, CDR1 SGHAT and CDR2 FQNNGV. V shed 1 base and J 4 bases; nucleotides not matched to a gene: 6. The CDR3 has 16 residues. The CDR3 nucleotides are TGTGCCAGCAGCTTAGGTCACCGGGACAGGGGAGAGACCCAGTACTTC. Translating it yields CASSLGHRDRGETQYF. Using reference TRBV11-2 and TRBJ2-5 for the parts outside the CDR3, the full variable domain is EAGVAQSPRYKIIEKRQSVAFWCNPISGHATLYWYQQILGQGPKLLIQFQNNGVVDDSQLPKDRFSAERLKGVDSTLKIQPAKLEDSAVYLCASSLGHRDRGETQYFGPGTRLLVL.

This clonotype was detected only a few times. V usage is TRBV6-5 and J usage is TRBJ2-2; 10 nucleotides line up with TRBD2. V lost 8 bases and J lost 0; bases outside the gene matches: 6. This CDR3 region has 16 residues. Germline assignment: CDR1 MNHEY and CDR2 SVGAGI. CDR3 coding DNA: TGTGCCAGCCATTGGACTAGCGGAGCGAACACCGGGGAGCTGTTTTTT. Its translation is CASHWTSGANTGELFF.

This clonotype was seen a handful of times. This rearrangement joins TRBV7-9 to TRBJ2-7, with 10 bases fitting TRBD1. CDR1 and CDR2 (germline): SEHNR, FQNEAQ (reference sequence). V lost 11 bases to trimming and J lost 3 bases; unmatched junction nucleotides: 13. CDR3 length equals 15 residues. The DNA of the CDR3 is TGTGCCCGCGAGCCCCCGACAGGGGGCTTCTACGAGCAGTACTTC. Protein product: CAREPPTGGFYEQYF. The full variable domain, with the rest looked up from reference TRBV7-9 and TRBJ2-7, is DTGVSQNPRHKITKRGQNVTFRCDPISEHNRLYWYRQTLGQGPEFLTYFQNEAQLEKSRLLSDRFSAERPKGSFSTLEIQRTEQGDSAMYLCAREPPTGGFYEQYFGPGTRLTVT.

Only a few counts were recorded for this clonotype. The chain carries TRBV29-1 and TRBJ2-1; no definite D call. Germline assignment: CDR1 SQVTM and CDR2 ANQGSEA. The CDR3 covers 11 residues. Trimming removed 4 bases from V and 4 bases from J, with 5 bases in between. The CDR3 loop reads CSVVSYNEQFF. The CDR3 DNA sequence: TGCAGCGTTGTATCTTACAATGAGCAGTTCTTC.

This clonotype was recorded many times. This chain connects TRBV7-2 to TRBJ2-3; D unresolved. The germline V and J ends were trimmed by 1 base and 4 bases, with 6 bases remaining between them. The V gene's germline CDR1 is SGHTA and CDR2 FQGNSA. The length of the CDR3 is 13 residues. This chain's CDR3 is CASSLVISDTQYF. The CDR3 nucleotides are TGTGCCAGCAGCTTAGTTATTTCAGATACGCAGTATTTT.

The chain couples TRBV6-5 to TRBJ2-1, with TRBD2 matching 12 bases. J gave up 6 bases and V 4 bases, and 10 bases lay outside the gene matches. The germline gives CDR1 MNHEY, CDR2 SVGAGI. The CDR3 loop spans 17 amino acids. CDR3 region: CASSSIWTSGITNEQFF. The CDR3 bases are TGTGCCAGCAGTTCCATATGGACTAGCGGGATCACCAATGAGCAGTTCTTC.

Only a few counts were recorded for this clonotype. This rearrangement joins TRBV6-5 to TRBJ2-1, with TRBD1 matching over 8 bases. Germline V gene lookup returns CDR1 MNHEY and CDR2 SVGAGI. V gave up 3 bases and J gave up 2 bases; unmatched junction bases: 6. The CDR3 is 16 residues long. Here the CDR3 DNA reads TGTGCCAGCAGTTATGAGCGGACAGGGACCTACAATGAGCAGTTCTTC. Translated: CASSYERTGTYNEQFF.

This chain joins TRBV7-8 and TRBJ2-5; TRBD1 matches at 10 bases. The length of the CDR3 is 15 residues. Germline V gene lookup returns CDR1 SGHVS and CDR2 FQNEAQ. Trimming took 2 bases from V and 3 from J; bases not matched to a gene: 3. CDR3 nucleotides: TGTGCCAGCAGCTTAAAGGACAGGGGGAAAGAGACCCAGTACTTC. Amino acid sequence: CASSLKDRGKETQYF.

J is TRBJ2-1 and V is TRBV4-3; 9 bases are shared with TRBD2. This CDR3 region has 16 residues. Germline values: CDR1 LGHNA, CDR2 YSLEER. V was clipped by 3 bases and J by 8 bases; unmatched bases: 11. The chain's CDR3 is CASSQGGASGKDEQFF. The CDR3 DNA is TGCGCCAGCAGCCAGGGAGGGGCTAGCGGGAAAGATGAGCAGTTCTTC.

V is TRBV4-3 and J is TRBJ1-1, with D unclear. Trimming took off 1 base at V and 2 bases at J, with 8 bases between the two ends. Germline lookup yields CDR1 LGHNA and CDR2 YSLEER. The CDR3 contains 14 residues. The CDR3 here is CASSQGVSNTEAFF. The CDR3 region has the DNA TGCGCCAGCAGCCAAGGAGTCAGTAACACTGAAGCTTTCTTT.

The chain recombines TRBV7-2 with TRBJ2-3; the match to TRBD2 covers 14 bases. Germline lookup yields CDR1 SGHTA and CDR2 FQGNSA. V lost 4 bases, J lost 2 bases, and 11 bases stayed unmatched. The length of the CDR3 is 19 residues. The CDR3 here is CASSSATSGGAGFTDTQYF. As DNA, the CDR3 is TGTGCCAGCAGCTCCGCGACTAGCGGGGGGGCGGGTTTCACAGATACGCAGTATTTT.

The chain employs TRBV7-3 and TRBJ2-1, with TRBD1 matching over 9 bases. The CDR3 is made up of 14 amino acids. V gave up 0 bases and J gave up 10 bases; unmatched junction bases: 4. Germline V CDR1 and CDR2: SGHTA, FQGTGA. DNA of the CDR3: TGTGCCAGCAGCTTAACACAGGGGGCCCGGGAGCAGTTCTTC. Translation: CASSLTQGAREQFF.

The chain is built from TRBV6-5 and TRBJ1-2; 7 bases align to TRBD1. Germline V gives CDR1 MNHEY, CDR2 SVGAGI. The CDR3 extends over 14 amino acids. The ends lost 6 bases at V and 4 bases at J; junction bases unmatched: 8. Here the CDR3 DNA reads TGTGCCAGCAGACCAGGGACAGTTACCTATGGCTACACCTTC. Protein product: CASRPGTVTYGYTF.

This clonotype was detected only a few times. The CDR3: CASSLAPESTDTQYF. CDR3 sequence (DNA): TGTGCCAGCAGCTTAGCCCCGGAATCTACAGATACGCAGTATTTT. The rearrangement joins TRBV7-6 to TRBJ2-3; D gene ambiguous. The germline V gene has CDR1 SGHVS and CDR2 FNYEAQ. The CDR3 extends over 15 amino acids. Between the trimmed V and J ends, which lost 0 bases and 3 bases, there was a span of 10 bases.

There are many counts of this clonotype. The chain joins TRBV7-6 to TRBJ2-3; 10 nucleotides agree with TRBD2. Germline V lookup: CDR1 SGHVS, CDR2 FNYEAQ. Losses at the gene ends were 5 bases for V and 4 bases for J; bases not matched to a gene: 6. The CDR3 length is 15 residues. Here the CDR3 DNA reads TGTGCCAGCAGCCCGAGGACTAGCGGTTCAGATACGCAGTATTTT. Protein product: CASSPRTSGSDTQYF.

There are a few counts of this clonotype. The chain couples TRBV7-2 to TRBJ1-1, with a tentative D call TRBD1 (5 bases). This CDR3 is built from 16 residues. Germline V lookup: CDR1 SGHTA, CDR2 FQGNSA. The V end was cut by 1 base, the J end by 1 base, with 13 bases between. The CDR3: CASSLGKQGPNTEAFF. The CDR3 DNA sequence: TGTGCCAGCAGCTTAGGAAAGCAGGGCCCGAACACTGAAGCTTTCTTT.

This clonotype was seen only a few times. V is TRBV28 and J is TRBJ2-7; 11 bases fit TRBD2. With V trimmed by 4 bases and J by 2 bases, 4 bases remained unmatched. The V gene's germline CDR1 is MDHEN and CDR2 SYDVKM. The CDR3 sequence is 15 residues long. The CDR3 nucleotides read TGTGCCAGCAGTTCACTAGCGGGAGTTGCCTACGAGCAGTACTTC. Protein sequence: CASSSLAGVAYEQYF.

This clonotype was detected only a few times. This rearrangement joins TRBV9 to TRBJ1-4; D gene uncertain. The CDR3 consists of 14 residues. The germline V gene has CDR1 SGDLS and CDR2 YYNGEE. The germline V and J ends were trimmed by 0 bases and 7 bases, with 10 bases remaining between them. CDR3 region: CASSVGADTEKLFF. CDR3 in DNA: TGTGCCAGCAGCGTAGGGGCAGATACTGAAAAACTGTTTTTT.

This clonotype was observed a handful of times. The rearrangement uses TRBV7-2 and TRBJ2-1; 8 bases line up with TRBD2. The CDR3 spans 16 residues. V dropped 5 bases and J dropped 8; count of bases not matched to a gene: 14. The germline V gene encodes CDR1 SGHTA and CDR2 FQGNSA. CDR3 in DNA: TGTGCCAGCAGCCCGGTCCGGGGGGGGCCCCTGGATGAGCAGTTCTTC. Amino acids: CASSPVRGGPLDEQFF. Filled out from reference TRBV7-2 and TRBJ2-1, the complete variable domain reads GAGVSQSPSNKVTEKGKDVELRCDPISGHTALYWYRQSLGQGLEFLIYFQGNSAPDKSGLPSDRFSAERTGGSVSTLTIQRTQQEDSAVYLCASSPVRGGPLDEQFFGPGTRLTVL.

The chain carries TRBV29-1 and TRBJ2-1; 9 positions match TRBD2. V was clipped by 7 bases and J by 0 bases; unmatched bases: 4. The CDR3 length is 14 residues. Germline CDR1 reads SQVTM; CDR2 reads ANQGSEA. CDR3 nucleotide sequence: TGCAGCGGACAACTAGCGGGCTCCTACAATGAGCAGTTCTTC. It yields the protein CSGQLAGSYNEQFF.